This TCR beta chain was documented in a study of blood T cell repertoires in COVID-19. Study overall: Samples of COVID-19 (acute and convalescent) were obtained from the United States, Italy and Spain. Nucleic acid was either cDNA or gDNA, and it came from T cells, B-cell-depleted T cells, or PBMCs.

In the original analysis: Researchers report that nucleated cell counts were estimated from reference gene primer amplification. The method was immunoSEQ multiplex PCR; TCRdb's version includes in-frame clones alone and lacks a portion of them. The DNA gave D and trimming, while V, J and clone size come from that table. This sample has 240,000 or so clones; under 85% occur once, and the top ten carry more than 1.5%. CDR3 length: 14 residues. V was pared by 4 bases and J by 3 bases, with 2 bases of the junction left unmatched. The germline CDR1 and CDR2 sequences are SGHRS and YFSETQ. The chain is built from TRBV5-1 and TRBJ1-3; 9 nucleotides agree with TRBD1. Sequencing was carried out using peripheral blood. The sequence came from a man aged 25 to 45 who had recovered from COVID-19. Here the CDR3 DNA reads TGCGCCAGCAGCCCGGACAGGGGTGGAAACACCATATATTTT. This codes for CASSPDRGGNTIYF.